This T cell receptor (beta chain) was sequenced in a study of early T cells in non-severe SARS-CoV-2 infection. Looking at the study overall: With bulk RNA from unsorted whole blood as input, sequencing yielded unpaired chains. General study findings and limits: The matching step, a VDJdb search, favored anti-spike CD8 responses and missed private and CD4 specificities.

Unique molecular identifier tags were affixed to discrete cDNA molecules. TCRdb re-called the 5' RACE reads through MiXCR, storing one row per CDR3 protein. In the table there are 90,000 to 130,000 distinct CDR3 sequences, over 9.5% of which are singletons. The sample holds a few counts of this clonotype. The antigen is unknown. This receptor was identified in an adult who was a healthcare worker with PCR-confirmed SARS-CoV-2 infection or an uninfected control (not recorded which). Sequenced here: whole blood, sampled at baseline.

The DNA for the CDR3 is TGTGCCAGCAGTTACTCGATCTCGACATTGACAGCAAGAAAAAACATTCAGTACTTC. Its translation is CASSYSISTLTARKNIQYF. This chain uses TRBV6-5 with TRBJ2-4; weak D call: TRBD1 (5 bases). The CDR3 length is 19 residues. CDR1 is MNHEY, CDR2 SVGAGI, per germline. The V end lost 0 bases, the J end lost 4 bases, and 22 bases lay between the germline ends.